The rows below give T cell receptor beta chains drawn from one sample of a study of graft-versus-host responses after intestinal transplantation. Data came from immunoSEQ multiplex PCR; TCRdb stores just in-frame clones and leaves some out. This table has about 29,000 clones, 85% to 95% appearing once. The sample was PBMCs, taken approximately 66 days after intestinal transplant. The receptors were sampled from a human patient who received an intestinal transplant, so some T cells may come from the graft donor. Both conserved end residues are part of each CDR3. D genes are given only for firm matches. Only some rows state a clone size, as once, few, many or a class for expanded clones.

>12|TRBV27|-|TRBJ1-6|-
TGTGCCAGCAGCTGGACCAATTCACCCCTCCACTTT
CASSWTNSPLHF
>14|TRBV27|TRBD1|TRBJ2-7|-
TGTGCCAGCAGTTTTGGGACAGGGGAATACGAGCAGTACTTC
CASSFGTGEYEQYF
>15|TRBV5-5|TRBD2|TRBJ2-7|-
TGTGCCAGCAGCTTGGATCTAGCGGAGTTCTACGAGCAGTACTTC
CASSLDLAEFYEQYF
>15|TRBV5-1|-|TRBJ1-1|few
TGCGCCAGCAGTAAACACCGAGCGGGGAACACTGAAGCTTTCTTT
CASSKHRAGNTEAFF
>18|TRBV5-6|-|TRBJ2-1|-
TGTGCCAGCAGCTCGGCGAGGGCACGTCCGAACCCTCACGGTGAGCAGTTCTTC
CASSSARARPNPHGEQFF
>16|TRBV19|-|TRBJ2-7|-
TGTGCCAGTAGTGTGGGGATCGGGTCCTTTGGAAACGAGCAGTACTTC
CASSVGIGSFGNEQYF
>12|TRBV10-3|-|TRBJ2-3|once
TGTGCCATCAGTGGAGGGGGGGATACGCAGTATTTT
CAISGGGDTQYF
>15|TRBV2|-|TRBJ1-5|-
TGTGCCAGCAGTGAGGTTCTTGGACAATTTCAGCCCCAGCATTTT
CASSEVLGQFQPQHF
>14|TRBV19|TRBD1|TRBJ1-1|-
TGTGCCAGTAGTATGGGGACAGGGAACACTGAAGCTTTCTTT
CASSMGTGNTEAFF
>13|TRBV7-8|TRBD1|TRBJ2-3|few
TGTGCCAGCTCAGGGGGCGGAGGAGATACGCAGTATTTT
CASSGGGGDTQYF
>15|TRBV14|-|TRBJ1-1|-
TGTGCCAGCAGCCAAGAATCTTGGGGGAGCACTGAAGCTTTCTTT
CASSQESWGSTEAFF
>15|TRBV27|-|TRBJ1-2|-
TGTGCCAGCTCAAAATCGGGGGAGTGGTTCCATGGCTACACCTTC
CASSKSGEWFHGYTF
>14|TRBV7-9|-|TRBJ2-3|-
TGTGCCAGCAGTCACCGGGACGGCACAGATACGCAGTATTTT
CASSHRDGTDTQYF
>16|TRBV5-1|-|TRBJ1-1|-
TGCGCCAGCAGCTTGGCCCTGGGGGCGATGAACACTGAAGCTTTCTTT
CASSLALGAMNTEAFF
>13|TRBV12-5|TRBD1|TRBJ1-2|-
TGTGCTAGTGGTTTGACAGGGGCGGGTCGCTACACCTTC
CASGLTGAGRYTF
>14|TRBV7-9|TRBD2|TRBJ2-7|-
TGTGCCAGCAGCTTAGTCACGGGGGGTTCCGAGCAGTACTTC
CASSLVTGGSEQYF
>17|TRBV19|-|TRBJ1-1|-
TGTGCCAGTAGTGACACGCTCAGGGGTCTGATGAACACTGAAGCTTTCTTT
CASSDTLRGLMNTEAFF
>16|TRBV10-1|TRBD1|TRBJ1-2|-
TGCGCCAGCAGTGAAGAGCAGGGGGCGAACAGATATGGCTACACCTTC
CASSEEQGANRYGYTF
>14|TRBV11-3|TRBD2|TRBJ2-1|-
TGTGCCAGCAGACAGGGACTAGAGGGGGATGAGCAGTTCTTC
CASRQGLEGDEQFF
>14|TRBV27|-|TRBJ2-7|few
TGTGCCAGCAACCCGATCGACAGGCTGTACGAGCAGTACTTC
CASNPIDRLYEQYF
>15|TRBV9|-|TRBJ2-1|-
TGTGCCAGCAGCGTAGAGGCTAGCTTTTACAATGAGCAGTTCTTC
CASSVEASFYNEQFF
>16|TRBV28|-|TRBJ2-1|-
TGTGCCAGCAGCCCGAGTGGGGGGGCCTACTACAATGAGCAGTTCTTC
CASSPSGGAYYNEQFF
>14|TRBV27|TRBD1|TRBJ1-6|-
TGTGCCAGCACCCCGACAGGGGGGAATTCACCCCTCCACTTT
CASTPTGGNSPLHF
>12|TRBV11-3|-|TRBJ2-2|once
TGTGCCAGCCGACAGAACACCGGGGAGCTGTTTTTT
CASRQNTGELFF
>15|TRBV7-2|TRBD2|TRBJ2-3|-
TGTGCCAGCAGTCTGCTAGCGGGAGCTCGGGATACGCAGTATTTT
CASSLLAGARDTQYF
>18|TRBV4-1|-|TRBJ2-3|-
TGCGCCAGCAGCCATCAGGGGGGAATGGAAAGTAGCACAGATACGCAGTATTTT
CASSHQGGMESSTDTQYF
>15|TRBV5-4|-|TRBJ2-7|-
TGTGCCAGCAGCTTGTTGGGAGGCCGGAACTACGAGCAGTACTTC
CASSLLGGRNYEQYF
>16|TRBV27|TRBD2|TRBJ2-7|-
TGTGCCAGCAGCGCAGAGGGACTACAATACTCCTACGAGCAGTACTTC
CASSAEGLQYSYEQYF
>15|TRBV2|TRBD1|TRBJ2-1|-
TGTGCCAGCAGCCCCGGGGGACAGGGCATTCCTGAGCAGTTCTTC
CASSPGGQGIPEQFF
>17|TRBV28|TRBD1|TRBJ1-3|-
TGTGCCAGCAGTTTACTGAGGACAGGGAACTATGAGAACACCATATATTTT
CASSLLRTGNYENTIYF
>16|TRBV4-1|-|TRBJ2-2|-
TGCGCCAGCAGCCAAGATAATACGGAGAGCACCGGGGAGCTGTTTTTT
CASSQDNTESTGELFF
>15|TRBV5-8|-|TRBJ1-1|once
TGTGCCAGCAGCATGGACTCGGGGCCAAACACTGAAGCTTTCTTT
CASSMDSGPNTEAFF
>15|TRBV6-4|-|TRBJ2-5|once
TGTGCCAGCAGCGAGGGGCGGGGGCACCAAGAGACCCAGTACTTC
CASSEGRGHQETQYF
>15|TRBV6-5|-|TRBJ2-5|-
TGTGCCAGCAGTTACGGGGGCACTTCAGGCGAGACCCAGTACTTC
CASSYGGTSGETQYF
>13|TRBV4-2|-|TRBJ1-1|-
TGTGCCAGCAACGAAGGTTGGAGCACTGAAGCTTTCTTT
CASNEGWSTEAFF
>16|TRBV18|TRBD2|TRBJ2-1|-
TGTGCCAGCTCACTAACCGTTAGCGGGAGTCGTCTAAAGCAGTTCTTC
CASSLTVSGSRLKQFF
>13|TRBV7-2|-|TRBJ1-4|medium-sized
TGTGCCAGCAGCTTAGGACGGGGTGAAAAACTGTTTTTT
CASSLGRGEKLFF
>14|TRBV10-1|-|TRBJ2-7|-
TGCGCCAGCAGTGAACGGGGCCTTTACTACGAGCAGTACTTC
CASSERGLYYEQYF
>12|TRBV6-1|TRBD1|TRBJ1-1|-
TGTGCCATCAGACAGGGGAACACTGAAGCTTTCTTT
CAIRQGNTEAFF
>16|TRBV6-4|TRBD2|TRBJ2-1|-
TGTGCCAGCAGTGACTCTGTACTAGCGGGATCAAATGAGCAGTTCTTC
CASSDSVLAGSNEQFF
>14|TRBV9|-|TRBJ2-5|-
TGTGCCAGCAGCGTAGACGTCAGCCAAGAGACCCAGTACTTC
CASSVDVSQETQYF
>15|TRBV6-1|-|TRBJ2-2|-
TGTGCCAGTACGAGCGAGGGGGGATATACCGGGGAGCTGTTTTTT
CASTSEGGYTGELFF